Listed below are T cell receptor beta chains from one sample, sequenced in a study of a mutant IDH1 vaccine in newly diagnosed glioma. Libraries were prepared by immunoSEQ multiplex PCR; TCRdb keeps only in-frame clonotypes and omits some of them. The repertoire includes about 52,000 clones, roughly nine tenths of them detected once, and under 2.5% sits in the top ten. These receptors have no identified antigens. The sample in question was PBMCs, obtained from a glioma patient whose treatment included an IDH1 peptide vaccine. These receptors were collected from a man in his fifties with glioma. CDR3s include the opening cysteine and the closing phenylalanine or tryptophan. A D gene is named only where the DNA matches it firmly.

D,V,CDR3
.,TRBV5-5,CASSLAKGGSYSGNTIYF
.,TRBV7-2,CASSFAGQISYEQYF
.,TRBV7-2,CASKRQATSTDTQYF
.,TRBV7-9,CASSSPAGVRNGYTF
.,TRBV5-1,CASSLRTAGDEQYF
TRBD1,TRBV5-4,CASSQNRGGGYTF
.,TRBV6-5,CASTSLVGTTEAFF
TRBD1,TRBV29-1,CSVSTGGNTEAFF
.,TRBV19,CASSIALASAGEQYF
TRBD2,TRBV5-4,CASSKTSGTYNEQFF
.,TRBV6-1,CASSNRLSSGNTIYF